This T cell receptor beta chain was documented in a study of T cells in Graves' hyperthyroidism and ophthalmopathy (dated by TCRdb to about 2019). Turning to the overall study: Peripheral blood was sampled at the time of initial diagnosis, prior to any treatment. To identify TCR V-J signatures that set the groups apart, the researchers used a discovery cohort of about a hundred patients, made up of 43 with Graves' ophthalmopathy and some 58 with stable Graves' hyperthyroidism. An independent validation cohort of about 20 hyperthyroidism patients and about 15 patients who later progressed to ophthalmopathy tested prospective prediction of ophthalmopathy. The 100 discovery patients were randomly split 7:3 into training and test sets. In addition, the study compared T-cell repertoires in thyroid tissue and in blood from a handful of Graves' hyperthyroidism patients. After blood sampling, hyperthyroidism patients were treated with methimazole at a starting dose of 30 mg daily, and ophthalmopathy patients were treated with high-dose intravenous methylprednisolone. TCR Vbeta CDR3 sequencing of around 130 peripheral blood samples (approximately 44 ophthalmopathy, 75 or so hyperthyroidism and some 17 progressor patients) is reported in the paper. The investigation overall reported the following: Most expanded thyroid clonotypes (frequency above 0.001) were also detected in blood, suggesting blood repertoires may reflect thyroid immune responses. In cross-validation, a model built on a 13 V-J signature told ophthalmopathy apart from stable hyperthyroidism with approximately 90% sensitivity and roughly 83% specificity, and in testing the same model reached 80%/75%. No statistical method was used to fix the sample size in advance, and group allocation was not hidden from the investigators. In validation, progression to ophthalmopathy was predicted by the model with roughly 71% sensitivity and approximately 78% specificity, a median of roughly 6 months before onset.

This clonotype was detected a few times. Its antigen target is currently unknown. Within one base of it there is no much larger clone, and no base qualities were kept. From the germline V gene, CDR1 is MGHRA and CDR2 is YSYEKL. From cysteine to phenylalanine, the CDR3 is 13 amino acids long. Of the read, only the CDR3 DNA is kept; its 39 bases are in frame from base 1. Trimming takes 2 bases from V and 7 bases from J, and the germline ends sit 9 bases apart. Amplification of TCR beta CDR3 regions was carried out from RNA transcripts. For the first round of RT-PCR on the TCR CDR3, the HTBI primer set was used together with the Qiagen OneStep RT-PCR kit. A second multiplex PCR round built the libraries, followed by size selection and purification. The libraries were sequenced on an Illumina HiSeq2000 using paired-end 100 bp reads. The authors' analysis ran thus. SOAPnuke was used to process the raw data, removing reads that contained adapters or uncalled bases, had a mean Phred below 15, or lacked an exact match to the constant primer or identifier. COPE v1.2.5 was used to merge the high-quality paired reads, and each unique nucleotide sequence was defined as a clonotype. MiTCR v1.1 was used to align the clonotypes against IMGT TRBV, TRBD and TRBJ reference segments. The analysis was restricted to V-J combinations with a frequency above 0.0001, which together covered 99% to 99.2% of the repertoires. The TCS score was defined as the ratio of F50 (clonal expansion) to E x V (chaos), calculated using BLOSUM62-based TCRdist between CDR3 peptides within each V-J. Welch's t-statistics and random forest reduced several hundred V-J features to 13, which were used in a naive Bayes classifier (R e1071). TCRdb itself trimmed the public reads at Q25 with fastp, ran MiXCR and retained productive beta chains. CDR3 protein sequences are deduplicated, and each keeps its most common genes and DNA. The V and J calls and clone size are TCRdb's, not the authors'. Across this sample there are 300,000 to 450,000 distinct CDR3 sequences, with 15% to 18% seen only once. In total, the top ten clones hold around 30% of the sample.

Hyperthyroidism patients were newly diagnosed, had a disease duration of under 2 months, and were aged 18 to 65 years. Exclusion was applied to patients with uncontrolled infections, other autoimmune diseases, pregnancy or lactation. Clinical symptoms, serum thyroxine and TRAb, thyroid ultrasound, and orbital computed tomography formed the basis for the diagnoses. For progressor patients, blood was drawn at the first diagnosis of hyperthyroidism, before any ophthalmopathy symptoms had appeared. PBMCs were separated from roughly 10 ml of fresh peripheral blood using Ficoll-Paque density gradient centrifugation. Progressor patients were first diagnosed with Graves' hyperthyroidism and then developed ophthalmopathy during follow-up. Trizol reagent was used to extract total RNA, and RNA quality was then checked on an Agilent 2100 Bioanalyzer.

This receptor was obtained from a woman aged 18-29 years with Graves' hyperthyroidism that later progressed to Graves' ophthalmopathy. This chain joins TRBV4-1 to TRBJ1-5, with TRBD1 tentatively as D gene (5 bases match). The sample taken for sequencing was blood. Here the CDR3 is given as CASSQQGWQPQHF. The nucleotides are TGCGCCAGCAGCCAACAGGGCTGGCAGCCCCAGCATTTT.